This passage covers 25 T cell receptor beta chains from one sample sequenced in a study of T cells after yellow fever vaccination. TCRdb re-called the 5' RACE reads through MiXCR, storing one row per CDR3 protein. The data show about 360,000 distinct CDR3 sequences, approximately 6% seen once. Sequencing used PBMCs, obtained 5 days after the yellow fever booster vaccination. The receptors stem from a man younger than 40 who received the YFV17D yellow fever vaccine.

This clonotype was counted at least ten times. The J gene is TRBJ2-2, the V gene TRBV27; no firm D call. The CDR3 totals 13 residues. Trimming removed 7 bases at V and 2 bases at J, with 8 bases between. Germline CDR1 is MNHEY and CDR2 is SMNVEV (reference sequence). The CDR3 nucleotides are TGTGCCAGCAAGGCTGCAAACACCGGGGAGCTGTTTTTT. This sequence encodes CASKAANTGELFF.

The chain employs TRBV7-2 and TRBJ2-7, with TRBD1 identical over 7 bases. The CDR3 has 15 residues. Germline trimming cut 4 bases from V and 6 bases from J; bases unmatched to any gene: 12. Germline V gene sequence: CDR1 SGHTA, CDR2 FQGNSA. In nucleotides, the CDR3 is TGTGCCAGCAGCTCATCCCGCACAGGGGCGGCCGAGCAGTACTTC. Protein product: CASSSSRTGAAEQYF.

This clonotype was recorded a few times. This chain uses TRBV18 with TRBJ2-5, with 7 bases that match TRBD2. V lost 1 base, J lost 2 bases, and 7 bases stayed unmatched. The CDR3 extends over 16 amino acids. Per the germline V gene, CDR1 is KGHSH and CDR2 is LQKENI. Here the CDR3 DNA reads TGTGCCAGCTCACCACGGCGGGAGAGTGGGCAAGAGACCCAGTACTTC. Protein sequence: CASSPRRESGQETQYF.

Only a few counts were recorded for this clonotype. The V gene is TRBV10-3, the J gene TRBJ2-1, with 12 bases matching TRBD2. The germline V gene has CDR1 ENHRY and CDR2 SYGVKD. The CDR3 sequence is 17 residues long. The ends lost 10 bases at V and 6 bases at J; junction bases unmatched: 16. This CDR3 is CATKRWGRTSGINEQFF. CDR3 nucleotide sequence: TGTGCCACCAAACGATGGGGAAGGACTAGCGGGATCAATGAGCAGTTCTTC.

The sample holds a few counts of this clonotype. The chain has TRBV20-1 and TRBJ2-5; 10 bases align to TRBD2. The ends lost 5 bases at V and 5 bases at J; junction bases unmatched: 5. The CDR3 spans 13 residues. CDR1 and CDR2 from the germline V gene are DFQATT and SNEGSKA (reference sequence). The CDR3 nucleotides are TGCAGTGCTTCTCCGGGACTAGCGGAGACCCAGTACTTC. Encoded protein: CSASPGLAETQYF.

This clonotype was seen a handful of times. The J gene is TRBJ2-1, the V gene TRBV2; TRBD2 might be the D (6 bases). Germline V CDR1 and CDR2: SNHLY, FYNNEI. This CDR3 comprises 14 residues. The V and J ends lost 7 bases and 15 bases respectively, with 25 bases between them. As DNA, the CDR3 is TGTGCCAGCACCGCCATCTTCGCTAGCGATGTAGGGTTCTTC. Amino acid sequence: CASTAIFASDVGFF.

This chain uses TRBV12-3 or TRBV12-4 with TRBJ1-5; D unclear. CDR3 length: 14 residues. V shed 1 base and J shed 8 bases, with 12 bases lying between them. CDR3 bases: TGTGCCAGCAGTTTAGGAGTGCTCGCGGAGCCCCAGCATTTT. It specifies CASSLGVLAEPQHF.

This clonotype appeared many times. This chain joins TRBV21-1 and TRBJ2-7. TRBV21-1 is described as a pseudogene. This CDR3 region has 14 residues. The CDR3 loop is CASRTPTRFYEQYF. The CDR3 DNA follows: TGTGCCAGCAGGACCCCGACAAGATTCTACGAGCAGTACTTC.

This clonotype was observed a handful of times. The CDR3, as DNA: TGCAGTGCCCAGGGGGGGGCGCCCACTGAAGCTTTCTTT. It encodes CSAQGGAPTEAFF. The genes are TRBV20-1 and TRBJ1-1, with TRBD1 matching over 7 bases. CDR3 length equals 13 residues. CDR1 and CDR2 from the germline V gene are DFQATT and SNEGSKA (reference sequence). The junction had 8 bases not matched to a gene; V was cut back by 6 bases and J by 4 bases.

DNA of the CDR3: TGTGCCAGCAGTGGTATCAGAGGGAGGAACTATGGCTACACCTTC. It is translated as CASSGIRGRNYGYTF. The chain combines TRBV25-1 with TRBJ1-2; D gene ambiguous. This CDR3 spans 15 amino acids. The germline CDR1 and CDR2 sequences are MGHDK and SYGVNS. V lost 4 bases and J lost 2, with 14 bases in between.

This chain joins TRBV28 and TRBJ2-7; maybe TRBD2 (6 bases). CDR1 is MDHEN, CDR2 SYDVKM, per germline. V was trimmed by 7 bases and J by 5 bases, leaving 21 bases between them. CDR3 size: 15 residues. CDR3 residues: CASTYSRATSHEQYF. The CDR3 nucleotides are TGTGCCAGCACCTATTCAAGGGCTACTAGCCACGAGCAGTACTTC.

This clonotype has more than one count but fewer than ten. The rearrangement links TRBV4-3 to TRBJ2-2; 7 bases map to TRBD2. CDR3 length equals 14 residues. Germline V gene lookup returns CDR1 LGHNA and CDR2 YSLEER. Losses at the gene ends were 3 bases for V and 6 bases for J; bases not matched to a gene: 4. The DNA of the CDR3 is TGCGCCAGCAGCCACCCGGGACTATCCGGGGAGCTGTTTTTT. The encoded protein is CASSHPGLSGELFF.

The rearrangement links TRBV7-2 to TRBJ2-3; 11 bases fit TRBD2. Germline V gene data show CDR1 as SGHTA and CDR2 as FQGNSA. The CDR3 length is 15 residues. V shed 2 bases, J shed 10 bases, and the junction held 8 bases outside the gene matches. The CDR3 protein is CASSLLAGGSSAQYF. CDR3 DNA sequence: TGTGCCAGCAGCTTATTAGCGGGAGGGTCGTCAGCGCAGTATTTT.

The chain recombines TRBV5-1 with TRBJ2-3; 8 nucleotides agree with TRBD1. Germline-derived CDR1 and CDR2 are SGHRS and YFSETQ. This CDR3 contains 16 residues. Germline trimming cut 0 bases from V and 6 bases from J; bases unmatched to any gene: 9. The CDR3 sequence: CASSLGQGPLRDTQYF. The CDR3 coding sequence is TGCGCCAGCAGCTTGGGACAGGGGCCTCTACGGGATACGCAGTATTTT.

The chain joins TRBV12-3 or TRBV12-4 to TRBJ2-2, with D perhaps TRBD2 (6 bases). Trimming cost V 7 bases and J 1 base, with 10 bases left between them. The CDR3 totals 14 residues. The CDR3 region is CASMGDLNTGELFF. CDR3 nucleotide sequence: TGTGCCAGCATGGGGGACTTGAACACCGGGGAGCTGTTTTTT.

The chain couples TRBV5-1 to TRBJ1-2; 7 bases are a match to TRBD1. Losses at the gene ends were 7 bases for V and 6 bases for J; bases not matched to a gene: 9. The CDR3 is 13 residues long. The V gene's germline CDR1 is SGHRS and CDR2 YFSETQ. CDR3 coding DNA: TGCGCCAGCGGGGAAGGGGGCGGCGATGGCTACACCTTC. Encoded protein: CASGEGGGDGYTF.

This clonotype was counted ten times or more. This sequence joins TRBV15 and TRBJ2-3; D call uncertain. The CDR3 length is 16 residues. Trimming cost V 1 base and J 0 bases, with 11 bases left between them. Germline V gives CDR1 LNHNV, CDR2 YYDKDF (reference sequence). The CDR3 region is CATSRVRGPSTDTQYF. The CDR3 DNA is TGTGCCACCAGCAGAGTGCGAGGCCCTAGCACAGATACGCAGTATTTT.

Regarding this clonotype: At one end the junction does not follow the germline gene, possibly because of a read error. V gene TRBV14 combines with J gene TRBJ2-5; the match to TRBD2 covers 8 bases. Per the germline V gene, CDR1 is SGHDN and CDR2 is FVKESK. This CDR3 has 15 residues. The CDR3 here is CATSLTQLAVEDQYF. CDR3 sequence (DNA): TGTGCCACCAGCCTTACACAACTAGCGGTCGAGGACCAGTACTTC.

Turning to this clonotype: Given a much more abundant clone one base away, this may be a read error. This sequence joins TRBV20-1 and TRBJ2-5; no definite D call. This CDR3 region has 12 residues. Germline loops: CDR1 DFQATT, CDR2 SNEGSKA (reference sequence). The CDR3 protein is CSASTDQETQYF. The CDR3 region has the DNA TGCAGTGCTAGTACTGACCAGGAGACCCAGTACTTC.

This clonotype was counted between two and nine times. The chain combines TRBV20-1 with TRBJ2-1; a weak D match, TRBD2 (7 bases). Germline V gene sequence: CDR1 DFQATT, CDR2 SNEGSKA (reference sequence). V gave up 0 bases and J gave up 7 bases, with 13 bases separating them. The CDR3 is 14 residues long. The CDR3 region has the DNA TGCAGTGCTAGAGAAACGGGGGGCGGGAATGAGCAGTTCTTC. Amino acid sequence: CSARETGGGNEQFF.

This clonotype was seen many times. The chain joins TRBV5-4 to TRBJ2-2, with TRBD2 matching over 9 bases. The CDR3 sequence is 17 residues long. From germline, CDR1 is SGHNT and CDR2 YYREEE (reference sequence). V lost 0 bases to trimming and J lost 5 bases; unmatched junction nucleotides: 8. CDR3 DNA: TGTGCCAGCAGCTTGGATAGCGGGAGCCTGAGGACCGGGGAGCTGTTTTTT. Its protein product is CASSLDSGSLRTGELFF.

This clonotype was found many times. This rearrangement joins TRBV5-8 to TRBJ1-2; no clear D. V dropped 1 base and J dropped 4 bases, with 5 bases sitting between them. Per germline, CDR1 SGHTS and CDR2 YDEGEE. This CDR3 is 12 amino acids long. The DNA for the CDR3 is TGTGCCAGCAGCTTGTTTCCCTATGGCTACACCTTC. The encoded protein is CASSLFPYGYTF. Combining the CDR3 with reference TRBV5-8 and TRBJ1-2 gives the whole variable domain EAGVTQSPTHLIKTRGQQATLRCSPISGHTSVYWYQQALGLGLQFLLWYDEGEERNRGNFPPRFSGRQFPNYSSELNVNALELEDSALYLCASSLFPYGYTFGSGTRLTVV.

As to this clonotype: One end of the junction does not line up with germline, which may come from a read error. This chain uses TRBV12-3 or TRBV12-4 with TRBJ2-2; 8 bases match TRBD2. This CDR3 is built from 18 residues. As DNA, the CDR3 is TGTACCAGCTGTCCCCAAGTCGGAGCGGGAGTGAGGAACGGGGAGCTGTTTTTT. It encodes CTSCPQVGAGVRNGELFF.

The chain joins TRBV20-1 to TRBJ2-3; TRBD1 matches at 7 bases. The junction had 5 bases not matched to a gene; V was cut back by 2 bases and J by 0 bases. The CDR3 contains 15 residues. Germline lookup yields CDR1 DFQATT and CDR2 SNEGSKA (reference sequence). The CDR3 coding sequence is TGCAGTGCTAGATCGACAGGGCGAAGCACAGATACGCAGTATTTT. It encodes CSARSTGRSTDTQYF.

This clonotype came up a few times. The rearrangement uses TRBV12-3 or TRBV12-4 and TRBJ2-3, with TRBD2 as a possible D gene (6 bases). V lost 5 bases to trimming and J lost 4 bases, with 16 bases between them. The CDR3 is made up of 15 amino acids. The CDR3 bases are TGTGCCAGCAGTCTGCGCGGTAGCGGATCAGATACGCAGTATTTT. As protein: CASSLRGSGSDTQYF.